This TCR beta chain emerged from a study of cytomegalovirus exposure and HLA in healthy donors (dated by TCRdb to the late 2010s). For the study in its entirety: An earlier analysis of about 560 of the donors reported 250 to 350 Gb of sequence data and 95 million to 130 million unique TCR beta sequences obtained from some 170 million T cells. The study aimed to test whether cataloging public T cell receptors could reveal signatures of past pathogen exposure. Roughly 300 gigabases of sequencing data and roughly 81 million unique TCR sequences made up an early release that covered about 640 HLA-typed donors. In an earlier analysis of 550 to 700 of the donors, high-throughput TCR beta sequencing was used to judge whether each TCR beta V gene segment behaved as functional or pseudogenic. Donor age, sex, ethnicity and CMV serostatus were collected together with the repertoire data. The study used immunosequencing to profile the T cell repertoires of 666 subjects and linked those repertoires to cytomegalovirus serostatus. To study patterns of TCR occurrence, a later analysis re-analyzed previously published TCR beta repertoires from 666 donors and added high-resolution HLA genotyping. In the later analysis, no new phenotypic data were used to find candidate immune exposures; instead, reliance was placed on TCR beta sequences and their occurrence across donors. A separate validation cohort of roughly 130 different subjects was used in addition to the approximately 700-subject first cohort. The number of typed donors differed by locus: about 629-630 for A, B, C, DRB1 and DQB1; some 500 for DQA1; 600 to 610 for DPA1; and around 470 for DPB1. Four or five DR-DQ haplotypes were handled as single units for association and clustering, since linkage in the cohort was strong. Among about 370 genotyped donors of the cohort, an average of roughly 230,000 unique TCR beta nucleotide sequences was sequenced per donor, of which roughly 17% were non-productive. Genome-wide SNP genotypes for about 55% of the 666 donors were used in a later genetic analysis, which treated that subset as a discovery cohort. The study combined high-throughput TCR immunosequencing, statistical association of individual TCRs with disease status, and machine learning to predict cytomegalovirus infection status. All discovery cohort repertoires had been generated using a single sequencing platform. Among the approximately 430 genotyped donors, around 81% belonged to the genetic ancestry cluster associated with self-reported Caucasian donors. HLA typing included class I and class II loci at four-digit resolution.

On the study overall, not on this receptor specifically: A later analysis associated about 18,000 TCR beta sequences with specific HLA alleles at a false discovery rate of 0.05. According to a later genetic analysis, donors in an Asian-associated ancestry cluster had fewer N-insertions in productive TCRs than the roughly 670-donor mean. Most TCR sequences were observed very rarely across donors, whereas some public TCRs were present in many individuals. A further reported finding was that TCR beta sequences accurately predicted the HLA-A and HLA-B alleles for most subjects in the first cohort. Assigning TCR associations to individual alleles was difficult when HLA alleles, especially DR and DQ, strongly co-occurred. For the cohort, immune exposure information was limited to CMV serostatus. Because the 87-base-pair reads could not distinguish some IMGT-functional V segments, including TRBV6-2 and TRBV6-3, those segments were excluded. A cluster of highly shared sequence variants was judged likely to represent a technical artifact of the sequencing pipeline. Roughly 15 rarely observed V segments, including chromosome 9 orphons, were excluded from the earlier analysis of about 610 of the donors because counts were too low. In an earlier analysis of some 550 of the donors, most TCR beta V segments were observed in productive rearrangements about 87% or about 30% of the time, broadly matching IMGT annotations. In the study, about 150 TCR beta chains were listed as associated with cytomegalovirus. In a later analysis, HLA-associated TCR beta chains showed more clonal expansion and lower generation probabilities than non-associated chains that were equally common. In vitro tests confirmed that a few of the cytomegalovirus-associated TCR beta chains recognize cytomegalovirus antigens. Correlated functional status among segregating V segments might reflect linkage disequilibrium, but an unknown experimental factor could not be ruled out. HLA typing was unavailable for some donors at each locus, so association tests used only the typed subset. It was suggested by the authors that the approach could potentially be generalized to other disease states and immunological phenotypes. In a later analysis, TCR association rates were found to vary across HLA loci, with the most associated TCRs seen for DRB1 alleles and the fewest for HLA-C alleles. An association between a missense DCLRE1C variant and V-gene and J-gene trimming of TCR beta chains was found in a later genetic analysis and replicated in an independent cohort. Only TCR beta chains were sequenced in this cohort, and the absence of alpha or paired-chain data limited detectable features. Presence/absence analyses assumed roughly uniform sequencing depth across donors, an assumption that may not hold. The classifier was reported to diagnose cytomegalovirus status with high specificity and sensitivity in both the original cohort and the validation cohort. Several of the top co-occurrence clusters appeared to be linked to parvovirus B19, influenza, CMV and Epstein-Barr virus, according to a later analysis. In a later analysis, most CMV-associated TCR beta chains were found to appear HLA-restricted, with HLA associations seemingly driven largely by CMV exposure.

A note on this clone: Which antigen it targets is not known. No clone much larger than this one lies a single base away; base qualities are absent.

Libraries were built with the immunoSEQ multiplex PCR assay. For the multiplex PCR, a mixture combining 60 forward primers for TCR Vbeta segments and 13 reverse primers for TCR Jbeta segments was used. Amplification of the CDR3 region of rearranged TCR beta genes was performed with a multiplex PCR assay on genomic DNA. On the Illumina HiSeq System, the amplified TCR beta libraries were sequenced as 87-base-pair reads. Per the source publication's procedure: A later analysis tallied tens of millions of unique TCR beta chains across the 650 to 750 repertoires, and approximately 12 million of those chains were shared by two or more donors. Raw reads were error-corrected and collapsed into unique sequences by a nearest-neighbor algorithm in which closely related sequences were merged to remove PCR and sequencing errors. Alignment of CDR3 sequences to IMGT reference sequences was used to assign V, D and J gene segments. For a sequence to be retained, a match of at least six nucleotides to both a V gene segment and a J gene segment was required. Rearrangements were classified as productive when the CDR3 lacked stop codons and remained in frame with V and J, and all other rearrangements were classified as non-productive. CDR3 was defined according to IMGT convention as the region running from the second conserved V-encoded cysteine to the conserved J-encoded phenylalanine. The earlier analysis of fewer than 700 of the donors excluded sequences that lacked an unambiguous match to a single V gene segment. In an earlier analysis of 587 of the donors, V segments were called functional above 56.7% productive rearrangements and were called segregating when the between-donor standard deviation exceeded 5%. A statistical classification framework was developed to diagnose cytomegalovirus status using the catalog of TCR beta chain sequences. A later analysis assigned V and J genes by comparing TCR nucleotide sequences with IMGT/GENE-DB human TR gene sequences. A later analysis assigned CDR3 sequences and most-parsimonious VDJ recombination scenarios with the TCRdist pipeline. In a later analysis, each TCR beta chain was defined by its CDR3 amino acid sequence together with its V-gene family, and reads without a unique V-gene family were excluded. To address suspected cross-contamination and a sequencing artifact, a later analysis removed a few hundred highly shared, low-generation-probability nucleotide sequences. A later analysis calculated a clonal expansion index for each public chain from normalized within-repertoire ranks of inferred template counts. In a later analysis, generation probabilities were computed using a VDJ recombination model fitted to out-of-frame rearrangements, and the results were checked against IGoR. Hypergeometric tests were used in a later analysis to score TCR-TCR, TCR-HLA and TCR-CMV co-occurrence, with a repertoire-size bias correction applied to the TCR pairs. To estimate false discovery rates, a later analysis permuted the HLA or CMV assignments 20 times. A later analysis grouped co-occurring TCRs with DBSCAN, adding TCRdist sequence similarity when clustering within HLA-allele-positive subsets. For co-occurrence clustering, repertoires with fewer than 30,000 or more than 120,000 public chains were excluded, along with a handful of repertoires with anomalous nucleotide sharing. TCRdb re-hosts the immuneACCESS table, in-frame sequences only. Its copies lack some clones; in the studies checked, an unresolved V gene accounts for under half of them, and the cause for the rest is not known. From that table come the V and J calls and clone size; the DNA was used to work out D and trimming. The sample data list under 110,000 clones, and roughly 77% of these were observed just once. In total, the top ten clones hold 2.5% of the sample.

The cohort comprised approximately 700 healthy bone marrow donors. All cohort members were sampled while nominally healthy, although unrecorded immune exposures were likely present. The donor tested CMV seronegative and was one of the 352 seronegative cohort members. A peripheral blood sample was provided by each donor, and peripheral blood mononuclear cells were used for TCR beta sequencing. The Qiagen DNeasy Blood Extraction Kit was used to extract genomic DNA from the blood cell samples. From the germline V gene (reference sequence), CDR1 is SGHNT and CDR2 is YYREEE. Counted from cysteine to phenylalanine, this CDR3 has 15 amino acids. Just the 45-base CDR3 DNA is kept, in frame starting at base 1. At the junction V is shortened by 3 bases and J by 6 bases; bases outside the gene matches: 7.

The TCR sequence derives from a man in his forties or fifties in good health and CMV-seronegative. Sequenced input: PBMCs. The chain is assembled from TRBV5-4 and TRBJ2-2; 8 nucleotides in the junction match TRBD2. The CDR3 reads CASSSGGGLAGELFF. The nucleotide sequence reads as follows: TGTGCCAGCAGCTCCGGGGGGGGCCTTGCCGGGGAGCTGTTTTTT.